This TCR beta chain was retrieved from a study of CD8 T cells in ankylosing spondylitis. Broader study findings: Disease-linked clones were found to be CD8+ and relatively rare in peripheral blood. Ankylosing spondylitis blood appeared to carry a characteristic TCR beta motif of 7 or 8 highly homologous variants. As reported, disease-linked clones showed significant enrichment in matched ankylosing spondylitis synovial fluid.

TCRdb used MiXCR to reprocess the 5' RACE reads, holding one entry per CDR3 protein. The repertoire holds 750,000 to 850,000 distinct CDR3 sequences, with approximately 12% as singletons. In regard to this clonotype: The antigen remains undetermined.

The V gene lost 6 bases and the J gene lost 2 bases, with 12 bases spanning the gap. This CDR3 spans 13 amino acids. CDR1 and CDR2 from the germline V gene are DFQATT and SNEGSKA (reference sequence). The TCR originated in a male donor with ankylosing spondylitis. Sequenced: blood, either unsorted or a sorted T cell fraction (not recorded which). The chain carries TRBV20-1 and TRBJ2-3; TRBD2 is a possible D gene (5 bases). CDR3 DNA: TGCAGTGCCCTGCCAGACTACACAGATACGCAGTATTTT. Amino acid sequence: CSALPDYTDTQYF.